Listed here is a single TCR beta chain. The sequenced template was cDNA made from the entire isolated RNA. The assay was immunoSEQ multiplex PCR, and TCRdb's table has in-frame clones only and misses some. The table has about 620,000 clones, 15% seen once. These data originate in a study of beta chain features in type 1 diabetes. As for the study in general: Investigators examined more than 90 million sorted cells across all samples.

V was shortened by 6 bases and J by 3 bases, with 9 bases between the two germline ends. CDR3 length: 12 amino acids. In germline, CDR1 is SNHLY, CDR2 FYNNEI. The TCR comes from a man between 18 and 35 years old in good health. The chain recombines TRBV2 with TRBJ2-7; D gene unclear. Material for sequencing was naive CD4+ T cells from blood. This CDR3 is CASRGVVYEQYF. As DNA, the CDR3 is TGTGCCAGCAGGGGCGTGGTCTACGAGCAGTACTTC. The full variable domain, completed using reference TRBV2 and TRBJ2-7, is EPEVTQTPSHQVTQMGQEVILRCVPISNHLYFYWYRQILGQKVEFLVSFYNNEISEKSEIFDDQFSVERPDGSNFTLKIRSTKLEDSAMYFCASRGVVYEQYFGPGTRLTVT.